This T cell receptor beta chain was profiled in a study of blood T cell repertoires in COVID-19. This clone came up a few times. Assay: immunoSEQ multiplex PCR; the TCRdb copy retains only in-frame clones and omits some. There are around 70,000 clones in the sample; more than 80% occur only once, and roughly 5% lies in the top ten. Trimming pared 0 bases from V and 2 bases from J, leaving 13 bases between. This CDR3 is built from 16 residues. Germline-derived CDR1 and CDR2 are LGHNA and YSLEER. The sequencing sample was made of peripheral blood. The source of this sequence is a woman older than 75 with active or convalescent COVID-19. The J gene is TRBJ2-5, the V gene TRBV4-3, with TRBD2 as a possible D gene (5 bases). CDR3 in amino acids: CASSQDTARGQETQYF. DNA of the CDR3: TGCGCCAGCAGCCAAGACACGGCCCGGGGTCAAGAGACCCAGTACTTC.